This T cell receptor (beta chain) was captured in a study of PD-1 blockade in classical Hodgkin lymphoma. Study-wide results and caveats: Baseline TCR diversity was reportedly lower in newly diagnosed patients than in healthy donors. It was reported as lower still in relapsed/refractory patients. The baseline diversity of complete responders showed similarity to that of newly diagnosed patients. While CD8+ TCR diversity did not rise significantly by C4D1, CD4+ TCR diversity did. When nivolumab was started under 1 year after ASCT, patients were excluded.

CDR1 and CDR2 from the germline V gene are SNHLY and FYNNEI. This CDR3 is built from 12 residues. Trimming stripped 5 bases from V and 3 bases from J, with 8 bases between. Each of the patients experienced relapse following autologous stem cell transplantation, and their brentuximab vedotin exposure differed. To note about this clone: Its antigen is currently unknown.

Data came from immunoSEQ multiplex PCR; TCRdb stores just in-frame clones and leaves some out. In the table there are roughly 16,000 clones, roughly 87% of which are singletons. The receptor comes from a human donor with classical Hodgkin lymphoma. Sample: peripheral blood mononuclear cells (PBMCs), taken before the second cycle of nivolumab. The chain has TRBV2 and TRBJ2-7; no firm D call. CDR3 DNA: TGTGCCAGCAGTCAGGACCTCTACGAGCAGTACTTC. Translating it yields CASSQDLYEQYF. The entire variable domain, with the rest obtained from reference TRBV2 and TRBJ2-7, is as follows: EPEVTQTPSHQVTQMGQEVILRCVPISNHLYFYWYRQILGQKVEFLVSFYNNEISEKSEIFDDQFSVERPDGSNFTLKIRSTKLEDSAMYFCASSQDLYEQYFGPGTRLTVT.